The entry below gives a single T cell receptor beta chain sequence along with its context. Its antigen is not identified. This sample was taken from a study of vaccination effects on CD4 cells after COVID-19. Germline V gene lookup returns CDR1 SGHTA and CDR2 FQGNSA. CDR3 length equals 13 residues. J was trimmed by 8 bases and V by 4 bases; bases with no gene match: 2. Using immunoSEQ multiplex PCR, the repertoire was profiled, and TCRdb retains in-frame clones only, with some absent. The table records about 45,000 clones, around 66% of them present only once. Before any sequencing was done, the ViraFEST assay used viral peptide pools to expand antigen-specific CD4+ T cells. Culturing for around eleven days preceded CD4+ T cell isolation. By PCR, the person was confirmed to have had SARS-CoV-2 infection between March and December 2020.

This TCR was recovered from a human donor who had a prior SARS-CoV-2 infection. The chain uses TRBV7-2 and TRBJ2-1, with 10 positions matching TRBD2. This material consisted of CD4+ T cells from PBMCs cultured with a peptide pool, taken before COVID-19 vaccination. CDR3 amino acids: CASSYGLADEQFF. The CDR3 DNA follows: TGTGCCAGCAGCTATGGACTAGCGGATGAGCAGTTCTTC.